The 14 T cell receptor beta chains below come from one sample, sequenced in a study of T cells in Graves' hyperthyroidism and ophthalmopathy. From RNA transcripts, TCR beta CDR3 regions were amplified. First-round RT-PCR of the TCR CDR3 relied on the HTBI primer set. TCRdb reanalysed the multiplex PCR reads using MiXCR and keeps one entry per CDR3 protein. Of some 500,000 distinct CDR3 sequences in the sample, about 16% are singletons; the top ten hold about 29%. Material for sequencing was blood. The receptors were gathered from a woman in her 30s with Graves' ophthalmopathy.

This clonotype appeared many times. The chain carries TRBV5-8 and TRBJ2-7; D unresolved. Trimming took off 0 bases at V and 2 bases at J, with 9 bases between the two ends. The CDR3 spans 14 residues. Germline CDR1 is SGHTS and CDR2 is YDEGEE. In DNA, the CDR3 is TGTGCCAGCAGCTTGGGGCAGGCGACCTACGAGCAGTACTTC. It is translated as CASSLGQATYEQYF.

The chain carries TRBV6-1 and TRBJ2-1; D unclear. Trimming shortened V by 1 base and J by 2 bases, and 3 bases separated the two germline ends. The CDR3 is made up of 13 amino acids. Germline V gene lookup returns CDR1 MNHNS and CDR2 SASEGT. The CDR3 DNA reads as TGTGCCAGCAGTGAAGTCCCCTACAATGAGCAGTTCTTC. It codes for CASSEVPYNEQFF.

Notes on this clonotype: This may stem from a read error, because a much larger clone lies one nucleotide away. Because the CDR3 is missing its conserved closing phenylalanine or tryptophan, this is likely a read error. The V call is TRBV7-2, the J call TRBJ2-7, with D hard to call. Trimming removed 1 base from V and 4 bases from J, with 8 bases in between. The CDR3 is made up of 13 amino acids. Germline assignment: CDR1 SGHTA and CDR2 FQGNSA. As DNA, the CDR3 is TGTGCCAGCAGCTTAGGTGTCATATACGAGCAGTACCTC. It encodes CASSLGVIYEQYL.

This clonotype was detected only a few times. The V call is TRBV5-6, the J call TRBJ2-7; the D call may be TRBD1 or TRBD2 (6 bases each). Germline V gene data show CDR1 as SGHDT and CDR2 as YYEEEE. Trimming removed 1 base from V and 5 bases from J, with 19 bases in between. The CDR3 extends over 16 amino acids. The CDR3 coding sequence is TGTGCCAGCAGCTTGAAAGGAGTGGGGGGCCCCCACGAGCAGTACTTC. As protein: CASSLKGVGGPHEQYF. Complete variable domain (other parts from reference TRBV5-6 and TRBJ2-7): DAGVTQSPTHLIKTRGQQVTLRCSPKSGHDTVSWYQQALGQGPQFIFQYYEEEERQRGNFPDRFSGHQFPNYSSELNVNALLLGDSALYLCASSLKGVGGPHEQYFGPGTRLTVT.

The J gene is TRBJ2-5, the V gene TRBV7-2; the match to TRBD1 covers 11 bases. After removal of 5 bases from V and 7 bases from J, the junction contained 3 bases not matched to a gene. The germline V gene encodes CDR1 SGHTA and CDR2 FQGNSA. The CDR3 is 13 amino acids. The CDR3 region is CASSGDRGGTQYF. In DNA form, the CDR3 reads TGTGCCAGCAGCGGGGACAGGGGGGGGACCCAGTACTTC.

V usage is TRBV10-3 and J usage is TRBJ2-2; 7 bases line up with TRBD1. This CDR3 contains 15 residues. CDR1 and CDR2 (germline): ENHRY, SYGVKD. The V gene end was trimmed by 4 bases and the J gene end by 4 bases; junction bases not matched to a gene: 6. The CDR3 sequence is CAISVTGDSTGELFF. In DNA, the CDR3 is TGTGCCATCAGTGTTACAGGGGATAGCACCGGGGAGCTGTTTTTT.

This clonotype was recorded at least ten times. The chain carries TRBV12-3 or TRBV12-4 and TRBJ2-2; 8 nucleotides line up with TRBD1. Germline trimming cut 4 bases from V and 6 bases from J; bases unmatched to any gene: 10. This CDR3 spans 16 amino acids. CDR3 DNA sequence: TGTGCCAGCAGTTCTCTCGGACAGGGTTTGTCCGGGGAGCTGTTTTTT. Protein product: CASSSLGQGLSGELFF.

This clonotype was seen at least ten times. This sequence joins TRBV7-2 and TRBJ1-2, with 7 positions matching TRBD1. There are 14 residues in the CDR3. With V trimmed by 5 bases and J by 4 bases, 7 bases remained unmatched. CDR1 is SGHTA, CDR2 FQGNSA, per germline. CDR3 amino acids: CASSQTGSAYGYTF. As DNA, the CDR3 is TGTGCCAGCAGCCAGACAGGGTCGGCCTATGGCTACACCTTC.

This clonotype was recorded many times. The chain recombines TRBV6-2 or TRBV6-3 with TRBJ1-5; the D gene is possibly TRBD1 (5 bases). CDR1 and CDR2 from the germline V gene are MNHEY and SVGEGT. The CDR3 extends over 13 amino acids. V lost 8 bases to trimming and J lost 2 bases, with 10 bases between them. In DNA, the CDR3 is TGTGCCAGCTGGGTAGGGGGCAATCAGCCCCAGCATTTT. This gives the protein CASWVGGNQPQHF.

The rearrangement joins TRBV7-9 to TRBJ2-3; D not resolved. V lost 3 bases, J lost 2 bases, and 12 bases lay in between. The CDR3 totals 15 residues. CDR1 SEHNR and CDR2 FQNEAQ come from the germline V gene (reference sequence). The CDR3 here is CASSFRSGLTDTQYF. The CDR3 bases are TGTGCCAGCAGCTTTCGATCGGGTCTCACAGATACGCAGTATTTT.

At least ten counts were recorded for this clonotype. The gene calls are TRBV3-1 and TRBJ2-1; 9 nucleotides align to TRBD2. The CDR3 has 16 amino acids. J was trimmed by 6 bases and V by 4 bases; bases with no gene match: 10. Germline CDR1 and CDR2: LGHDT and YNNKEL (reference sequence). CDR3 loop: CASSPRAGGWLNEQFF. For the CDR3, the DNA is TGTGCCAGCAGCCCGCGGGCGGGAGGGTGGCTCAATGAGCAGTTCTTC.

J is TRBJ1-2 and V is TRBV3-1, with a weak D call TRBD1 (5 bases). The germline V and J ends were trimmed by 5 bases and 1 base, with 17 bases remaining between them. Germline assignment: CDR1 LGHDT and CDR2 YNNKEL (reference sequence). The CDR3 has 16 amino acids. The DNA of the CDR3 is TGTGCCAGCAGCGTTGTAGGGGCAGGCCTTAACTATGGCTACACCTTC. This codes for CASSVVGAGLNYGYTF.

This clonotype has ten or more counts. The chain joins TRBV11-2 to TRBJ2-1; the D gene is possibly TRBD2 (6 bases). Germline values: CDR1 SGHAT, CDR2 FQNNGV. V lost 5 bases to trimming and J lost 1 base, with 18 bases between them. The CDR3 is made up of 17 amino acids. CDR3 DNA sequence: TGTGCCAGCAGCACCCCCCGACTAGGAGGTTCCTACAATGAGCAGTTCTTC. Protein sequence: CASSTPRLGGSYNEQFF. The complete variable domain, with remaining parts taken from reference TRBV11-2 and TRBJ2-1, reads EAGVAQSPRYKIIEKRQSVAFWCNPISGHATLYWYQQILGQGPKLLIQFQNNGVVDDSQLPKDRFSAERLKGVDSTLKIQPAKLEDSAVYLCASSTPRLGGSYNEQFFGPGTRLTVL.

This clonotype was recorded a few times. The J gene is TRBJ1-1, the V gene TRBV20-1, with TRBD1 matching over 8 bases. This CDR3 comprises 13 residues. Germline CDR1 DFQATT, CDR2 SNEGSKA (reference sequence). In DNA form, the CDR3 reads TGCAGACCCCCTGGACAGGGGAACACTGAAGCTTTCTTT. It is translated as CRPPGQGNTEAFF.